This TCR beta chain is from a study of blood T cell repertoires in COVID-19. Background on the study: Collection of acute and convalescent COVID-19 samples took place in the United States, Italy and Spain. T cells, B-cell-depleted T cells, or PBMCs provided the cDNA or gDNA that served as material.

Per the original methods: Estimation of nucleated cell counts relied on the amplification of reference gene primers. TCRdb's table, derived via immunoSEQ multiplex PCR, lists solely in-frame clones and lacks some. V and J calls plus clone size are reproduced from that table; the DNA served to infer D and trimming. The table includes about 98,000 clones, around 75% detected once. This clone turned up a few times. Germline loops: CDR1 SGHTA, CDR2 FQGNSA. The CDR3 runs to 16 residues. Trimming cost V 5 bases and J 0 bases; bases outside gene matches: 10. The source of this sequence is a man aged 70-80 years with acute or convalescent COVID-19. Sequences were obtained from peripheral blood. J is TRBJ2-7 and V is TRBV7-2; 7 nucleotides line up with TRBD2. The CDR3 DNA reads TGTGCCAGCAGCCCCAGAGTTCTAGCGGACTCCTACGAGCAGTACTTC. Its translation is CASSPRVLADSYEQYF.